The clone carrying this TCR beta chain was found many times. The read halts 3 residues ahead of the CDR3 end, with the missing end drawn from the germline J gene. The data belong to a study of T cell clonality in common variable immunodeficiency. The assay was immunoSEQ multiplex PCR, and TCRdb's table has in-frame clones only and misses some. This sample carries about 37,000 clones, none of them present only once. With 2 bases removed from V and 5 bases from J, the gap between germline ends came to 12 bases. CDR3 size: 14 residues. Germline values: CDR1 MNHEY, CDR2 SVGEGT. The receptor's source is a person aged 18 to 75 in good health. This rearrangement joins TRBV6-2 or TRBV6-3 to TRBJ1-1; TRBD1 might be the D (5 bases). What was sequenced was peripheral blood mononuclear cells. The DNA read from the CDR3 is TGTGCCAGCAGTTACAGGGCAGGGTCAACTGAA. This sequence encodes CASSYRAGSTE. The whole CDR3 sequence is CASSYRAGSTEAFF.